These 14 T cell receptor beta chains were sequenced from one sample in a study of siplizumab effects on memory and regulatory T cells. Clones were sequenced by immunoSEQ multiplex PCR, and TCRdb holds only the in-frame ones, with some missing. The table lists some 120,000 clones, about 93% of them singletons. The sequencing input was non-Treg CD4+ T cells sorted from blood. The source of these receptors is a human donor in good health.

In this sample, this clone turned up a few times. The CDR3 sequence is CASPARAAADQPQHF. CDR3 in DNA: TGTGCCAGCCCCGCCAGGGCCGCCGCGGATCAGCCCCAGCATTTT. J is TRBJ1-5 and V is TRBV21-1; TRBD1 is the table's D call, not checked against the DNA. TRBV21-1 is a pseudogene. The CDR3 runs to 15 residues.

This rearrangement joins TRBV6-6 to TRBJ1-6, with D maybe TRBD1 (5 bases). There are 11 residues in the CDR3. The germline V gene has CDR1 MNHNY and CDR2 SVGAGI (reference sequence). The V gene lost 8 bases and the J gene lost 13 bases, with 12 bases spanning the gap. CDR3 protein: CASSFKGPLHF. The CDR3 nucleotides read TGTGCCAGCTCATTTAAGGGGCCCCTCCACTTT.

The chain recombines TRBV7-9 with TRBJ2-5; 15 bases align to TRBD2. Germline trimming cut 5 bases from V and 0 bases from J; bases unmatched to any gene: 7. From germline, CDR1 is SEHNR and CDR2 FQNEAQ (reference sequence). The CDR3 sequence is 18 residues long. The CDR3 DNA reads TGTGCCAGCAGCCCAGGGACTAGCGGGGGGCCATACCAAGAGACCCAGTACTTC. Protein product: CASSPGTSGGPYQETQYF.

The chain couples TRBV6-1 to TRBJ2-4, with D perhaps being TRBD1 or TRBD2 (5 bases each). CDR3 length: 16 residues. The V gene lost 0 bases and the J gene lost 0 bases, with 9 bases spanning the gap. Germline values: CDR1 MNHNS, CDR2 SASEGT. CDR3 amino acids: CASSEAGALAKNIQYF. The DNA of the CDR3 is TGTGCCAGCAGTGAAGCCGGGGCCCTAGCCAAAAACATTCAGTACTTC.

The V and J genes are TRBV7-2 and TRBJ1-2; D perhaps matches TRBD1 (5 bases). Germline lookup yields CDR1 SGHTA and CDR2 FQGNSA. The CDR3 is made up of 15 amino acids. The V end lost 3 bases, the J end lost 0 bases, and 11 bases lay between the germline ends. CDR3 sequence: CASSFSQAANYGYTF. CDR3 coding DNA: TGTGCCAGCAGCTTTTCACAGGCAGCTAACTATGGCTACACCTTC.

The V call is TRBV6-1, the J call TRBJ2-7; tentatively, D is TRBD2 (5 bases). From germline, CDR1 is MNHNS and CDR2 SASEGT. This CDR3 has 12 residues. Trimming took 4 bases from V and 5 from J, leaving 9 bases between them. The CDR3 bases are TGTGCCAGCAGTGCTTCGGGGAACGAGCAGTACTTC. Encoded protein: CASSASGNEQYF.

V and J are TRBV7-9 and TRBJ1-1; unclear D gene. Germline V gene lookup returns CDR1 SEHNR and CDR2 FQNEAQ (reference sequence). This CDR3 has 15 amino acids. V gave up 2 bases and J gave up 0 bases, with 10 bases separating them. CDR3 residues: CASSLYPEMNTEAFF. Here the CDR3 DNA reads TGTGCCAGCAGCTTATATCCAGAAATGAACACTGAAGCTTTCTTT. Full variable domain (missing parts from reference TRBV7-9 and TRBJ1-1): DTGVSQNPRHKITKRGQNVTFRCDPISEHNRLYWYRQTLGQGPEFLTYFQNEAQLEKSRLLSDRFSAERPKGSFSTLEIQRTEQGDSAMYLCASSLYPEMNTEAFFGQGTRLTVV.

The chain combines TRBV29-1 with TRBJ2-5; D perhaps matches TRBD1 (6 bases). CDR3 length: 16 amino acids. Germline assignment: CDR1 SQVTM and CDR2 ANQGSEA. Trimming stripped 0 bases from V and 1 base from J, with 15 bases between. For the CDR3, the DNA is TGCAGCGTTGAAGATCTTATGGTAGGGGGCCAAGAGACCCAGTACTTC. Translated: CSVEDLMVGGQETQYF. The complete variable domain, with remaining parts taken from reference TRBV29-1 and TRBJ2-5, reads SAVISQKPSRDICQRGTSLTIQCQVDSQVTMMFWYRQQPGQSLTLIATANQGSEATYESGFVIDKFPISRPNLTFSTLTVSNMSPEDSSIYLCSVEDLMVGGQETQYFGPGTRLLVL.

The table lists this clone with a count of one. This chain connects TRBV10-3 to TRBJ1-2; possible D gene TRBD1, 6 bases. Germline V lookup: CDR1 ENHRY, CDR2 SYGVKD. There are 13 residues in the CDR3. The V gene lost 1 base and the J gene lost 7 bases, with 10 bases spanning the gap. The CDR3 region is CAISELQGLGYTF. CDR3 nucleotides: TGTGCCATCAGTGAGTTGCAGGGGCTTGGCTACACCTTC.

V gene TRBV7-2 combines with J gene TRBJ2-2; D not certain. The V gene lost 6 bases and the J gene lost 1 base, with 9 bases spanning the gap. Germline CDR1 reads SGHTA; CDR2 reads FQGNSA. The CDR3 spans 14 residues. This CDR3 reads CASRQPGNTGELFF. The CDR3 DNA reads TGTGCCAGCAGACAACCGGGGAACACCGGGGAGCTGTTTTTT.

As DNA, the CDR3 is TGTGCCAGCAGCTTAACCAAGGGGATAACTGAAGCTTTCTTT. It translates to CASSLTKGITEAFF. This chain connects TRBV7-2 to TRBJ1-1; maybe TRBD1 (5 bases). Germline lookup yields CDR1 SGHTA and CDR2 FQGNSA. V lost 2 bases to trimming and J lost 5 bases, with 12 bases between them. CDR3 length equals 14 residues.

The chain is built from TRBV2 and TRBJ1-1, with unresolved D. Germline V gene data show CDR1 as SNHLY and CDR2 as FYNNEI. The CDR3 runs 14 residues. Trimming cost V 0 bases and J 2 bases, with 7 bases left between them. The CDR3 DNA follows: TGTGCCAGCAGTGAAGCTTTGACTAACACTGAAGCTTTCTTT. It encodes CASSEALTNTEAFF.

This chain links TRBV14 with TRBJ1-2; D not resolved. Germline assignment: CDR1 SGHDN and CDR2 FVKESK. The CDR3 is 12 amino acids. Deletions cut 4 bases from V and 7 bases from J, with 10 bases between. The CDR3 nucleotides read TGTGCCAGCAGCCGGGGAGGGCTTGGCTACACCTTC. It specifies CASSRGGLGYTF. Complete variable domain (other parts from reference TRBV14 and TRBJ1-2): EAGVTQFPSHSVIEKGQTVTLRCDPISGHDNLYWYRRVMGKEIKFLLHFVKESKQDESGMPNNRFLAERTGGTYSTLKVQPAELEDSGVYFCASSRGGLGYTFGSGTRLTVV.

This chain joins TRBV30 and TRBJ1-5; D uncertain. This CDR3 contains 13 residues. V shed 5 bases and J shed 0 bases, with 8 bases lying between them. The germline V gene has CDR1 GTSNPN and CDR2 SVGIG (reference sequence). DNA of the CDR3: TGTGCCTGGGGACGGAATAGCAATCAGCCCCAGCATTTT. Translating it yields CAWGRNSNQPQHF.